The source of this T cell receptor (beta chain) is a study of cytomegalovirus exposure and HLA in healthy donors. With 60 Vbeta and 13 Jbeta primers, the PCR was carried out. Method: immunoSEQ multiplex PCR; TCRdb's copy keeps in-frame clones and lacks some. The table has 170,000 or so clones, 80% seen once. A remark on this clone: Its target is unknown.

General study results and limits: The likely explanation for a cluster of highly shared sequence variants was sequencing artifact.

Germline V gene sequence: CDR1 MDHEN, CDR2 SYDVKM. There are 15 residues in the CDR3. With 8 bases removed from V and 4 bases from J, the gap between germline ends came to 21 bases. The chain combines TRBV28 with TRBJ2-7; TRBD1 might be the D (5 bases). The receptor's source is a woman between 45 and 60 years old in good health and CMV-seropositive. Sequencing was carried out using PBMCs. CDR3 in amino acids: CASRWGLGYGYEQYF. In nucleotides, the CDR3 is TGTGCCAGCCGTTGGGGCCTAGGATATGGGTACGAGCAGTACTTC. Complete variable domain (other parts from reference TRBV28 and TRBJ2-7): DVKVTQSSRYLVKRTGEKVFLECVQDMDHENMFWYRQDPGLGLRLIYFSYDVKMKEKGDIPEGYSVSREKKERFSLILESASTNQTSMYLCASRWGLGYGYEQYFGPGTRLTVT.